The entry that follows covers one T cell receptor (beta chain) sequence. Its antigen is unknown. No quality values exist for individual bases; no much larger clone is one base distant. Including cysteine and phenylalanine, the CDR3 has 15 amino acids. Here the CDR3 DNA is all that survives: 45 bases in frame from base 1. Trimming costs V 3 bases and J 2 bases, and their ends lie 12 bases apart. The germline V gene sets CDR1 to MDHEN and CDR2 to SYDVKM. This sample is part of a study of T-cell memory formation after mild COVID-19 (dated by TCRdb to the early 2020s). Notes on the research overall: TCR sequence clusters from the two donors were largely donor specific. In two donors, T-cell clones that expanded and contracted after mild COVID-19 were followed by sequencing TCRalpha and TCRbeta repertoires longitudinally. The cohort comprised two young, previously healthy adult volunteers, one female and one male. What the research found in general, with its limitations: Contracting CD4+ clones were found mainly in CM and EM memory subsets, while CD8+ clones were enriched in EMRA. The detection of some responding clones in pre-infection memory suggests that pre-existing cross-reactive memory T cells joined the SARS-CoV-2 response. SARS-CoV-2 specificity was not confirmed for the second-wave clones peaking on day 37. Balanced CD4/CD8 phenotypes were observed for clones contracting from day 15 to 85, whereas a bias towards CD4+ was observed for a second wave of clones expanding from day 15 to 37. Only a couple of mild cases were covered by the study, and larger cohorts that include severe cases with pre-infection samples were considered necessary.

Ficoll-Paque density gradient centrifugation was the method used to isolate PBMCs. TCRdb names Illumina NovaSeq 6000 as the instrument used. TCRalpha and TCRbeta cDNA libraries were constructed by 5'RACE with constant-segment primers, with sample barcodes and unique molecular identifiers being introduced. RNA was extracted from every sample with Trizol reagent. Library amplification was performed in two PCR steps, and a second sample barcode and Illumina TruSeq adapters were introduced in the second step. The libraries were sequenced on an Illumina NovaSeq using 2 x 150 bp paired-end reads. On the authors' methods: The reads were demultiplexed and collapsed into UMI-guided consensus sequences using migec v1.2.7. Using mixcr v2.1.11, UMI consensuses were aligned to TRA and TRB V and J templates and then assembled into clonotypes. Clonotypes were classified as expanded or contracted when called significant by both edgeR and NoisET, with noise models trained on biological replicates. edgeR calls used a false discovery rate-adjusted p below 0.01 and a log2 fold-change threshold of 1. As an exploratory analysis of dynamics, PCA with hierarchical clustering was applied to max-normalized trajectories of the 1000 most abundant clonotypes. Separately sequenced CD4+ and CD8+ repertoires were used to assign the CD4 or CD8 phenotype of responding clones. The raw public data were reprocessed by TCRdb itself: fastp quality trimming at Q25, MiXCR clonotype calling, in-frame beta chains only. Identical CDR3 proteins give one entry, which carries the most common genes and DNA. These V and J calls derive from TCRdb rather than the authors' analysis. The sample records 250,000 to 300,000 distinct CDR3 sequences, roughly 17% of which are singletons. The biggest ten clones account for 20% to 25% of the sample.

The TCR was taken from a young man who had mild COVID-19 (a few samples of this study predate the infection). The sample titles of this study are shuffled in the database, so cell type and time point are left out; the donor was told from shared clones. Recombination joined TRBV28 with TRBJ2-3; the D gene is perhaps TRBD1 or TRBD2, as each covers 6 bases. Sequenced material: PBMCs or a T cell subset sorted from them (not recorded which). The CDR3 reads as follows: CASSLEGGNTDTQYF. The DNA is as follows: TGTGCCAGCAGTTTGGAGGGGGGAAACACAGATACGCAGTATTTT.